These 13 T cell receptor beta chains share one sample of origin, sequenced in a study of blood T cell repertoires in COVID-19. Assay used: immunoSEQ multiplex PCR; TCRdb lists only in-frame clones, some missing. The sample has roughly 200,000 clones; over 80% are singletons. The sample was peripheral blood. The origin of the receptors is a man aged 35-49 years with acute or convalescent COVID-19.

Regarding this clone: Other nucleotide sequences from this sample produce the same CDR3. This sequence joins TRBV5-1 and TRBJ1-4; D is unresolved. CDR1 SGHRS and CDR2 YFSETQ come from the germline V gene. This CDR3 comprises 15 residues. V was pared by 4 bases and J by 0 bases, with 10 bases between. CDR3 DNA sequence: TGCGCCAGCAGCCTGGACGGGGCAACTAATGAAAAACTGTTTTTT. Translation gives CASSLDGATNEKLFF.

This chain connects TRBV27 to TRBJ1-1, with D uncertain. The V end lost 5 bases, the J end lost 1 base, and 8 bases lay between the germline ends. The germline CDR1 and CDR2 sequences are MNHEY and SMNVEV (reference sequence). This CDR3 has 13 residues. CDR3 protein: CASSINWNTEAFF. CDR3 sequence (DNA): TGTGCCAGCAGTATCAACTGGAACACTGAAGCTTTCTTT.

The V call is TRBV3-1 (or the pseudogene TRBV3-2), the J call TRBJ2-5, with 7 positions matching TRBD2. The CDR3 is made up of 16 amino acids. Looked up from germline, CDR1 is LGHDT and CDR2 is YNNKEL (reference sequence). The ends lost 2 bases at V and 2 bases at J; junction bases unmatched: 8. This chain's CDR3 is CASSQKAGGSQETQYF. The CDR3 DNA reads as TGTGCCAGCAGCCAAAAGGCCGGGGGGTCTCAAGAGACCCAGTACTTC.

This sequence joins TRBV12-5 and TRBJ2-1; 8 positions match TRBD1. Germline-derived CDR1 and CDR2 are LGHNT and FRNRAP. The V and J ends lost 4 bases and 6 bases, in that order; junction bases with no gene match: 8. This CDR3 is built from 15 residues. The CDR3 region is CASGSRDRKSNEQFF. CDR3 coding DNA: TGTGCTAGTGGTTCTAGGGACAGGAAAAGCAATGAGCAGTTCTTC.

V and J are TRBV29-1 and TRBJ2-3; possibly TRBD2 for D (5 bases). V dropped 5 bases and J dropped 5 bases, with 11 bases sitting between them. Per the germline V gene, CDR1 is SQVTM and CDR2 is ANQGSEA. The CDR3 is made up of 12 amino acids. The CDR3 reads CSVSSAGDTQYF. DNA of the CDR3: TGCAGCGTTTCCTCGGCGGGAGATACGCAGTATTTT.

This CDR3 reads CASSTTGVGTEAFF. In DNA, the CDR3 is TGTGCCAGTAGTACCACAGGGGTTGGGACTGAAGCTTTCTTT. The genes are TRBV19 and TRBJ1-1; 7 bases are a match to TRBD1. The junction had 7 bases not matched to a gene; V was cut back by 4 bases and J by 5 bases. Germline assignment: CDR1 LNHDA and CDR2 SQIVND (reference sequence). The CDR3 runs to 14 residues.

This sequence joins TRBV19 and TRBJ1-4; the match to TRBD1 covers 10 bases. This CDR3 is 15 amino acids long. Germline V CDR1 and CDR2: LNHDA, SQIVND (reference sequence). V lost 6 bases to trimming and J lost 3 bases; unmatched junction nucleotides: 4. This CDR3 is CASSIGQGANEKLFF. The CDR3 nucleotides read TGTGCCAGTAGCATCGGACAGGGGGCTAATGAAAAACTGTTTTTT.

V gene TRBV19 combines with J gene TRBJ1-1; 7 bases fit TRBD1. Germline V gives CDR1 LNHDA, CDR2 SQIVND (reference sequence). CDR3 length: 19 amino acids. With 6 bases clipped from V and 4 bases from J, the junction kept 23 bases outside the gene matches. The CDR3 loop is CASRAGQDDGLILGTEAFF. Here the CDR3 DNA reads TGTGCCAGTAGGGCCGGACAGGACGATGGGCTTATACTGGGCACTGAAGCTTTCTTT.

The chain has TRBV6-1 and TRBJ1-2; D uncertain. CDR3 length equals 16 residues. The germline V gene encodes CDR1 MNHNS and CDR2 SASEGT. Trimming removed 0 bases at V and 9 bases at J, with 20 bases between. DNA for the CDR3: TGTGCCAGCAGTGAAGCATTGGGAGGGAACGGTCTTAGCTACACCTTC. Amino acid sequence: CASSEALGGNGLSYTF.

V gene TRBV5-6 combines with J gene TRBJ2-2, with TRBD1 matching over 9 bases. The germline V gene encodes CDR1 SGHDT and CDR2 YYEEEE. Unmatched junction bases numbered 5, after V lost 1 base and J lost 4 bases. The CDR3 extends over 16 amino acids. CDR3 DNA: TGTGCCAGCAGCTTGTTGCGGGACAGGGTCACCGGGGAGCTGTTTTTT. This codes for CASSLLRDRVTGELFF.

The V gene is TRBV6-2 or TRBV6-3, the J gene TRBJ1-2, with TRBD1 matching over 9 bases. CDR3 size: 15 residues. With 5 bases clipped from V and 10 bases from J, the junction kept 14 bases outside the gene matches. Germline CDR1 reads MNHEY; CDR2 reads SVGEGT. CDR3 amino acids: CASSAPGQGVGDYTF. In DNA, the CDR3 is TGTGCCAGCAGTGCGCCGGGACAGGGAGTAGGAGACTACACCTTC.

V gene TRBV3-1 (or the pseudogene TRBV3-2) combines with J gene TRBJ1-5; possibly TRBD1 for D (5 bases). V was shortened by 8 bases and J by 4 bases, with 15 bases between the two germline ends. In germline, CDR1 is LGHDT, CDR2 YNNKEL (reference sequence). The CDR3 is 14 amino acids. The DNA for the CDR3 is TGTGCCAGCGATCACAGCGGGGGTAATCAGCCCCAGCATTTT. This codes for CASDHSGGNQPQHF.

This rearrangement joins TRBV5-4 to TRBJ2-7, with D tentatively TRBD1 (6 bases). The CDR3 has 14 residues. The V end lost 3 bases, the J end lost 5 bases, and 15 bases lay between the germline ends. The germline V gene has CDR1 SGHNT and CDR2 YYREEE (reference sequence). The CDR3 region is CASSSRTGSDEQYF. In DNA form, the CDR3 reads TGTGCCAGCAGCTCGCGTACAGGGTCGGACGAGCAGTACTTC.